This TCR beta chain was sequenced during a study of blood T cell repertoires in COVID-19. The wider study: The study drew acute and convalescent COVID-19 samples from the United States, Italy and Spain. Sources were T cells, B-cell-depleted T cells, or PBMCs; the material itself was cDNA or gDNA.

Enrollees, about 18 to 95 years old, lived in some 24 US areas. Authors' data handling: Estimates of nucleated cell counts were drawn from the amplification of reference gene primers. Assay: immunoSEQ multiplex PCR; the TCRdb copy retains only in-frame clones and omits some. V and J calls and clone size are those listed in that table; D and trimming were worked out from the DNA. The repertoire holds a few hundred thousand clones, 65% to 90% seen once, with 3.8% in the top ten. The receptor was derived from a woman in her thirties or forties with acute COVID-19. The sample consisted of PBMCs or T cells enriched from blood (not recorded which).

The DNA of the CDR3 is TGTGCCAGCAGCTTGCTTGCGACAGGGGGCGAGCAGTACTTC. Amino acid sequence: CASSLLATGGEQYF. This sequence joins TRBV5-8 and TRBJ2-7; 9 positions match TRBD1. The germline gives CDR1 SGHTS, CDR2 YDEGEE. This CDR3 has 14 residues. J gave up 6 bases and V 1 base, and 5 bases lay outside the gene matches.